The 4 T cell receptor beta chains in this list originate from one sample, sequenced in a study of blood T cell repertoires in COVID-19. Data came from immunoSEQ multiplex PCR; TCRdb stores just in-frame clones and leaves some out. Among about 130,000 clones listed, approximately 85% were seen once. The sample consisted of peripheral blood. All receptors derive from a woman older than 75 with acute or convalescent COVID-19.

The rearrangement links TRBV11-2 to TRBJ1-2; weak D call: TRBD1 (5 bases). This CDR3 region has 16 residues. Germline CDR1 reads SGHAT; CDR2 reads FQNNGV. V shed 5 bases and J shed 4 bases, with 20 bases lying between them. CDR3 sequence: CASSQIRGYGTYGYTF. CDR3 bases: TGTGCCAGCAGCCAAATTAGGGGATACGGAACCTATGGCTACACCTTC. The whole variable domain, remainder taken from reference TRBV11-2 and TRBJ1-2, is EAGVAQSPRYKIIEKRQSVAFWCNPISGHATLYWYQQILGQGPKLLIQFQNNGVVDDSQLPKDRFSAERLKGVDSTLKIQPAKLEDSAVYLCASSQIRGYGTYGYTFGSGTRLTVV.

The chain carries TRBV14 and TRBJ2-3; possible D gene TRBD1, 6 bases. The germline V gene encodes CDR1 SGHDN and CDR2 FVKESK. Between the trimmed V and J ends, which lost 4 bases and 6 bases, there was a span of 23 bases. The CDR3 has 17 amino acids. The DNA of the CDR3 is TGTGCCAGCAGCCTAAAGCGGAGGACAGAGTTCTTCGATACGCAGTATTTT. Encoded protein: CASSLKRRTEFFDTQYF.

The chain joins TRBV4-1 to TRBJ2-5, with TRBD2 as a possible D gene (5 bases). From germline, CDR1 is MGHRA and CDR2 YSYEKL. The V end was cut by 1 base, the J end by 7 bases, with 16 bases between. The CDR3 is 15 residues long. CDR3 residues: CASSQADFGSGTQYF. The CDR3 DNA follows: TGCGCCAGCAGCCAAGCGGACTTCGGTAGTGGGACCCAGTACTTC.

The rearrangement joins TRBV19 to TRBJ1-1; D is possibly TRBD1 (5 bases). The CDR3 has 14 amino acids. V lost 3 bases and J lost 3, with 11 bases in between. Germline V CDR1 and CDR2: LNHDA, SQIVND (reference sequence). CDR3 sequence (DNA): TGTGCCAGTAGTATGATGCAGGGTCACACTGAAGCTTTCTTT. This sequence encodes CASSMMQGHTEAFF.